The text below deals with one T cell receptor (beta chain). Its antigen is as yet unknown. The data were taken from a study of T cell responses to AZD1222 COVID-19 vaccine. The wider study: Second-dose groups at about 4 or about 12 weeks were pooled.

Germline assignment: CDR1 SGHTS and CDR2 YDEGEE. V was trimmed by 2 bases and J by 8 bases, leaving 19 bases between them. CDR3 length equals 16 residues. Produced via immunoSEQ multiplex PCR; TCRdb's table is partial and in-frame only. This sample has about 55,000 clones, with roughly 90% found just once. Findings and limits, study-wide: Repertoire collection took place solely once the T cell response had peaked. Among AZD1222 vaccinees, only six were seropositive at baseline. Breadth and depth of Spike-specific TCRs rose after two AZD1222 doses.

V gene TRBV5-8 combines with J gene TRBJ1-4, with D possibly being TRBD1 (5 bases). Sequencing used peripheral blood, obtained on day 0 of AZD1222 vaccination. This receptor was obtained from an adult in good health. CDR3 loop: CASSFRVGGEEEKLFF. The DNA for the CDR3 is TGTGCCAGCAGCTTCCGAGTGGGAGGGGAGGAAGAAAAACTGTTTTTT.